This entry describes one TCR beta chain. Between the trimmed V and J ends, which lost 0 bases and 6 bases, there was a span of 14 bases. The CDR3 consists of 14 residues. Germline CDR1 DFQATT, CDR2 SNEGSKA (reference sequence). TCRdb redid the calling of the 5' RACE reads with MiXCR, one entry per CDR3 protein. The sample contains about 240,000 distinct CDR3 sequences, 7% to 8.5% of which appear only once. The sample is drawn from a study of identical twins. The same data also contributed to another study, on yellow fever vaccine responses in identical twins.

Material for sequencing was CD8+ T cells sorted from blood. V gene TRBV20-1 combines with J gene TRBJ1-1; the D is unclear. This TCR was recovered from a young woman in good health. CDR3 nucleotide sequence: TGCAGTGCTAGAGATCTGAAGGAGAGCGCTGAAGCTTTCTTT. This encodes CSARDLKESAEAFF.